This TCR beta chain comes out of a study of T cell responses to AZD1222 COVID-19 vaccine. Overall study results and limits: Regions 160-218 and 743-854 dominated among vaccine-associated CD4 TCRs spanning spike.

This CDR3 contains 13 residues. Unmatched junction bases numbered 2, after V lost 3 bases and J lost 6 bases. On this clone: Antigen specificity is unknown.

TCRdb's table, derived via immunoSEQ multiplex PCR, lists solely in-frame clones and lacks some. The table lists about 180,000 clones, roughly 91% of them singletons, with 1.5% to 2.5% in the top ten. The TCR originated in an adult who received the AZD1222 COVID-19 vaccine. Sample: peripheral blood, taken 28 days after the second AZD1222 dose. The rearrangement uses TRBV12-3 or TRBV12-4 and TRBJ1-2; TRBD1 matches at 9 bases. The chain's CDR3 is CASSFGDRDGYTF. For the CDR3, the DNA is TGTGCCAGCAGTTTTGGGGACAGGGATGGCTACACCTTC.